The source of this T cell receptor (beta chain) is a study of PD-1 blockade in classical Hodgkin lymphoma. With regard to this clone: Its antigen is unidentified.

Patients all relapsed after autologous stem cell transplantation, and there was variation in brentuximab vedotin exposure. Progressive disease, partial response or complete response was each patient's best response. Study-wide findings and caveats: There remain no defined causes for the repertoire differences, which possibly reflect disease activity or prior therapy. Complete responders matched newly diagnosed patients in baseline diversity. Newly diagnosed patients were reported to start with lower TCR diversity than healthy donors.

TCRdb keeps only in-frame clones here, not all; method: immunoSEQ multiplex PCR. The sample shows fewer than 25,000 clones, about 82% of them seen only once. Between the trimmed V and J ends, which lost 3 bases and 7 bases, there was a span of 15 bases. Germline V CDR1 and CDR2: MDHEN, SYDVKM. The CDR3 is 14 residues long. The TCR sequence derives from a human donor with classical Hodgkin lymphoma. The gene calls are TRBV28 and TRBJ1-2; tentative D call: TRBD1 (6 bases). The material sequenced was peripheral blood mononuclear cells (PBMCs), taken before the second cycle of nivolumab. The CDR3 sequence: CASSFPGVTSGYTF. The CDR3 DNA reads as TGTGCCAGCAGTTTCCCAGGGGTGACGTCTGGCTACACCTTC.